This T cell receptor (beta chain) was recorded in a study of blood T cell repertoires in COVID-19. In the study's own analysis: Reference gene primer amplification gave estimated nucleated cell counts. The data were produced by immunoSEQ multiplex PCR, yet TCRdb's version contains in-frame clones alone and is incomplete. The DNA gave D and trimming, while V, J and clone size come from that table. The sample lists 250,000 to 350,000 clones; approximately 91% were seen once. The CDR3 is made up of 18 amino acids. With V trimmed by 4 bases and J by 7 bases, 15 bases remained unmatched. Germline assignment: CDR1 KGHDR and CDR2 SFDVKD. This clone was seen a few times.

The material sequenced was peripheral blood. The rearrangement joins TRBV24-1 to TRBJ2-1, with 10 bases aligning to TRBD1. This sequence originates from a woman in her sixties with acute or convalescent COVID-19. CDR3 amino acids: CATSDALRDRGSANEQFF. CDR3 in DNA: TGTGCCACCAGTGACGCTCTCAGGGACAGGGGATCGGCTAATGAGCAGTTCTTC.